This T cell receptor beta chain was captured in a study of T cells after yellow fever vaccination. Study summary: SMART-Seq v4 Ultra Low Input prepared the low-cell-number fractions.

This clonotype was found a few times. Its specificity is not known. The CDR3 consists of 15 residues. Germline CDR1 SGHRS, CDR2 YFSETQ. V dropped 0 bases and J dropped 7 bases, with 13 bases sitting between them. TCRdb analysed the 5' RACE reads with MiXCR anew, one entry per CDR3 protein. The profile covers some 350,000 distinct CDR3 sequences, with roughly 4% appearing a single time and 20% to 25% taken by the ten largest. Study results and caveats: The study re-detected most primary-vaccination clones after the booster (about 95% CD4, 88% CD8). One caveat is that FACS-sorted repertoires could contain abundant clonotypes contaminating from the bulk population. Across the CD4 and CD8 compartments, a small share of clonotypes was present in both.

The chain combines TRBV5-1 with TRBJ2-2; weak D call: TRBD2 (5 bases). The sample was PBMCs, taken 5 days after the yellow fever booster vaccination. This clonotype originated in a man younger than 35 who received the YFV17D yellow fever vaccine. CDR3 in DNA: TGCGCCAGCAGCTTGGCGTTTCCGGGGAACGGGGAGCTGTTTTTT. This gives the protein CASSLAFPGNGELFF.